Following are 5 T cell receptor beta chains from one sample sequenced in a study of identical twins (TCRdb year 2016). The method behind the library was 5' RACE. TCRdb lists the instrument as Illumina HiSeq 2000. The public reads were quality trimmed at Q25 with fastp and then assembled into clones with MiXCR by TCRdb, keeping productive beta chains. One record per CDR3 amino acid sequence lists the most common genes and DNA. Across this sample there are hundreds of thousands of distinct CDR3 sequences, with more than 6.5% seen only once. Of the sample, 0.98% falls within the top ten clones. A further study also used this sample, focusing on yellow fever vaccine responses in identical twins.

The material sequenced was PBMCs. These receptor sequences come from a young woman in good health.

V and J are TRBV6-2 or TRBV6-3 and TRBJ2-1; D unresolved. CDR3 length equals 12 residues. The V end lost 4 bases, the J end lost 8 bases, and 9 bases lay between the germline ends. In germline, CDR1 is MNHEY, CDR2 SVGEGT. CDR3 DNA sequence: TGTGCCAGCAGTTCCCTTGACGATGAGCAGTTCTTC. Translated, it gives CASSSLDDEQFF.

The sample holds a few counts of this clonotype. The chain carries TRBV7-9 and TRBJ1-1, with unresolved D. This CDR3 contains 12 residues. Germline CDR1 SEHNR, CDR2 FQNEAQ (reference sequence). V lost 4 bases and J 6 bases, leaving 9 bases between the germline ends. DNA for the CDR3: TGTGCCAGCAGCTCGTTCTTAGCTGAAGCTTTCTTT. As protein: CASSSFLAEAFF.

There are many counts of this clonotype. The V and J genes are TRBV3-1 and TRBJ2-1, with 14 bases matching TRBD2. There are 19 residues in the CDR3. Germline values: CDR1 LGHDT, CDR2 YNNKEL (reference sequence). The ends lost 1 base at V and 0 bases at J; junction bases unmatched: 5. CDR3 loop: CASSQAGTSGRLSYNEQFF. CDR3 DNA sequence: TGTGCCAGCAGCCAAGCCGGGACTAGCGGGAGACTCTCCTACAATGAGCAGTTCTTC.

This rearrangement joins TRBV9 to TRBJ2-1, with 7 bases matching TRBD2. Germline loops: CDR1 SGDLS, CDR2 YYNGEE. There are 14 residues in the CDR3. V gave up 0 bases and J gave up 8 bases; unmatched junction bases: 5. CDR3 in amino acids: CASSVVAGVDEQFF. DNA for the CDR3: TGTGCCAGCAGCGTAGTTGCGGGGGTTGATGAGCAGTTCTTC.

This clonotype showed up many times. This chain joins TRBV6-2 or TRBV6-3 and TRBJ2-3; no firm D call. V was pared by 10 bases and J by 2 bases, with 10 bases between. Germline values: CDR1 MNHEY, CDR2 SVGEGT. There are 12 residues in the CDR3. CDR3 bases: TGTGCCACCAAAAGGTACACAGATACGCAGTATTTT. The encoded protein is CATKRYTDTQYF.